This TCR beta chain is from a study of T cells in Graves' hyperthyroidism and ophthalmopathy. As for the study in general: Peripheral blood was drawn at first diagnosis, prior to all treatment.

Study outcomes and limitations: Model output signaled ophthalmopathy a median around 6.9 months ahead of onset. Among clonotypes expanded in thyroid above 0.001, most were also found in blood.

In its sample, this clonotype was seen once. Its target is not known. Possible read error: a much larger clone is one base away. Exclusion followed for patients with uncontrolled infection, other autoimmune disease, pregnancy or lactation. Amplified regions were TCR beta CDR3 sequences from RNA transcripts. TCR CDR3 underwent first-round RT-PCR with the HTBI primer set. TCRdb called the multiplex PCR reads again in MiXCR, with one record for every CDR3 protein. This sample has approximately 740,000 distinct CDR3 sequences, with less than 15% found just once. Germline V gene sequence: CDR1 MNHEY, CDR2 SMNVEV (reference sequence). This CDR3 is 15 amino acids long.

This sequence originates from a woman aged 18-35 years with Graves' hyperthyroidism. The V call is TRBV27, the J call TRBJ2-1; 8 nucleotides line up with TRBD2. The J call may not be correct, given that the DNA end is closer to TRBJ2-7. Sequenced: blood. The CDR3 region has the DNA TGTGCCAGCAGCTCTATACTAGCGGCATACAGTGAGCAGTACTTC. Translation gives CASSSILAAYSEQYF.